A single sample is the source of the 28 T cell receptor beta chains below, sequenced in a study of blood T cells in healthy people across ages. A sample-barcoded 5' primer and a J-beta primer mix were used in a second PCR of roughly 7 to 11 cycles. One entry per CDR3 protein, called by TCRdb with MiXCR from the 5' RACE reads. The table has 600,000 to 1,000,000 distinct CDR3 sequences, approximately 25% seen once. The sample was also reused in another study, on T cells of mothers and their children.

Sequencing was carried out using blood. The source of these receptors is a boy aged 10-17 years in good health.

The chain couples TRBV20-1 to TRBJ1-5; D is undetermined. The V gene's germline CDR1 is DFQATT and CDR2 SNEGSKA (reference sequence). This CDR3 has 14 amino acids. Trimming stripped 6 bases from V and 0 bases from J, with 12 bases between. Here the CDR3 reads CSAPPPGSNQPQHF. Written as DNA, the CDR3 is TGCAGTGCCCCTCCCCCGGGTAGCAATCAGCCCCAGCATTTT.

In this sample, this clonotype turned up a few times. V is TRBV6-5 and J is TRBJ2-7, with 12 bases lining up with TRBD2. V lost 5 bases to trimming and J lost 2 bases; unmatched junction nucleotides: 7. The CDR3 runs 16 residues. Germline CDR1 reads MNHEY; CDR2 reads SVGAGI. The CDR3 loop reads CASSNGLAGMAYEQYF. The CDR3 DNA reads as TGTGCCAGCAGTAACGGACTAGCGGGGATGGCCTACGAGCAGTACTTC.

This clonotype has just a few counts. The chain recombines TRBV7-9 with TRBJ2-5, with D perhaps TRBD2 (5 bases). The assigned J gene may be wrong: the sequence end matches TRBJ2-1 better. CDR3 size: 14 residues. Germline loops: CDR1 SEHNR, CDR2 FQNEAQ (reference sequence). In nucleotides, the CDR3 is TGTGCCAGCAGCTTATCCAGTGCGGGCGGGGAGCAGTTCTTC. Protein: CASSLSSAGGEQFF.

This clonotype appeared a few times. The rearrangement links TRBV6-5 to TRBJ2-3; 9 bases agree with TRBD1. CDR3 size: 17 residues. Germline V gene sequence: CDR1 MNHEY, CDR2 SVGAGI. V was clipped by 0 bases and J by 2 bases; unmatched bases: 6. This chain's CDR3 is CASSYSTGTGYTDTQYF. The DNA for the CDR3 is TGTGCCAGCAGTTACTCGACTGGGACAGGGTACACAGATACGCAGTATTTT.

The chain combines TRBV7-2 with TRBJ1-2; D ambiguous. V was shortened by 0 bases and J by 1 base, with 6 bases between the two germline ends. Germline lookup yields CDR1 SGHTA and CDR2 FQGNSA. CDR3 length: 14 residues. Written as DNA, the CDR3 is TGTGCCAGCAGCTTAGCGCTTCTTAACTATGGCTACACCTTC. Protein product: CASSLALLNYGYTF.

This clonotype has only a few counts. The chain has TRBV28 and TRBJ1-1; 9 bases fit TRBD1. J was trimmed by 5 bases and V by 5 bases; bases with no gene match: 18. The length of the CDR3 is 18 residues. Germline loops: CDR1 MDHEN, CDR2 SYDVKM. The CDR3 region has the DNA TGTGCCAGCAGTACAATTGGTTTGAGACAGGGGGAAGATACTGAAGCTTTCTTT. Encoded protein: CASSTIGLRQGEDTEAFF. Combining the CDR3 with reference TRBV28 and TRBJ1-1 gives the whole variable domain DVKVTQSSRYLVKRTGEKVFLECVQDMDHENMFWYRQDPGLGLRLIYFSYDVKMKEKGDIPEGYSVSREKKERFSLILESASTNQTSMYLCASSTIGLRQGEDTEAFFGQGTRLTVV.

The table lists this clonotype with a few counts. The rearrangement uses TRBV6-1 and TRBJ2-2; 9 bases are shared with TRBD1. CDR3 length equals 18 residues. CDR1 and CDR2 (germline): MNHNS, SASEGT. The V and J ends lost 6 bases and 2 bases, in that order; junction bases with no gene match: 13. CDR3 loop: CASSHRDRARANTGELFF. In DNA, the CDR3 is TGTGCCAGCAGCCACCGGGACAGGGCAAGAGCTAACACCGGGGAGCTGTTTTTT.

This clonotype was recorded a few times. The chain combines TRBV4-3 with TRBJ1-4; D remains unclear. This CDR3 region has 14 residues. Trimming took 1 base from V and 7 from J, leaving 10 bases between them. Germline V gene lookup returns CDR1 LGHNA and CDR2 YSLEER. The DNA of the CDR3 is TGCGCCAGCAGCCAAGGAGGGCGCGGTGAAAAACTGTTTTTT. Translating gives CASSQGGRGEKLFF.

The chain has TRBV4-1 and TRBJ2-7; D is unresolved. Germline V CDR1 and CDR2: MGHRA, YSYEKL. The CDR3 has 14 amino acids. Trimming left V 1 base short and J 12 bases short, with 19 bases between. DNA for the CDR3: TGCGCCAGCAGCCAAGTTGGAGCATTAGACCCTCGGTACTTC. This sequence encodes CASSQVGALDPRYF.

The genes are TRBV18 and TRBJ2-5; TRBD1 matches at 9 bases. TRBJ2-1 matches the DNA end more closely, so the J call is doubtful. The CDR3 totals 14 residues. Germline lookup yields CDR1 KGHSH and CDR2 LQKENI. The CDR3 DNA sequence: TGTGCCAGCTCACCAGGACAGGGGCTGGATGAGCAGTTCTTC. Residues: CASSPGQGLDEQFF.

The V gene is TRBV7-2, the J gene TRBJ2-7; no clear D. The germline V and J ends were trimmed by 3 bases and 8 bases, with 11 bases remaining between them. The CDR3 has 12 amino acids. The germline gives CDR1 SGHTA, CDR2 FQGNSA. In DNA form, the CDR3 reads TGTGCCAGCAGCTTCGGCAGCCTCAAGCAGTACTTC. It codes for CASSFGSLKQYF.

Comment on this clonotype: The final CDR3 position lacks the conserved phenylalanine or tryptophan, pointing to a likely read error. The chain combines TRBV28 with TRBJ2-7, with D possibly TRBD1 on 6 matching bases. V lost 6 bases to trimming and J lost 3 bases, with 15 bases between them. Germline lookup yields CDR1 MDHEN and CDR2 SYDVKM. The CDR3 is 14 residues long. In DNA, the CDR3 is TGTGCCAGCAGCCCCGAGGACAGTAACTACGAGCAGTACCTC. Translated: CASSPEDSNYEQYL.

Comment on this clonotype: At one end, the junction sequence differs from germline, possibly due to a read error. V and J are TRBV5-5 and TRBJ2-5; 7 positions agree with TRBD1. The germline V gene encodes CDR1 SGHKS and CDR2 YYEKEE (reference sequence). The CDR3 extends over 14 amino acids. This chain's CDR3 is CANSPWTGQETQYF. Here the CDR3 DNA reads TGTGCCAACAGCCCTTGGACAGGCCAAGAGACCCAGTACTTC.

The chain links TRBV4-3 to TRBJ1-6; D not resolved. The CDR3 contains 15 residues. The germline V gene has CDR1 LGHNA and CDR2 YSLEER. The V and J ends lost 1 base and 8 bases respectively, with 12 bases between them. CDR3 residues: CASSQGRGLDSPLHF. In nucleotides, the CDR3 is TGCGCCAGCAGCCAAGGTCGAGGGCTGGATTCACCCCTCCACTTT.

This clonotype has a handful of counts. The rearrangement uses TRBV7-9 and TRBJ2-7; D is possibly TRBD2 (7 bases). V shed 5 bases and J shed 6 bases, with 20 bases lying between them. The CDR3 runs 15 residues. CDR1 and CDR2 from the germline V gene are SEHNR and FQNEAQ (reference sequence). The CDR3 region is CASSTGGTPGAEQYF. The CDR3 DNA reads as TGTGCCAGCAGCACCGGGGGGACGCCAGGGGCCGAGCAGTACTTC. Supplemented by reference TRBV7-9 and TRBJ2-7, the full variable domain reads DTGVSQNPRHKITKRGQNVTFRCDPISEHNRLYWYRQTLGQGPEFLTYFQNEAQLEKSRLLSDRFSAERPKGSFSTLEIQRTEQGDSAMYLCASSTGGTPGAEQYFGPGTRLTVT.

This clonotype was picked up a small number of times. V gene TRBV6-6 combines with J gene TRBJ2-5; TRBD1 is a possible D gene (6 bases). With the DNA end fitting TRBJ2-1 better, the J assignment may be wrong. This CDR3 has 13 amino acids. The germline V gene has CDR1 MNHNY and CDR2 SVGAGI (reference sequence). DNA of the CDR3: TGTGCCAGCAGTTACGGGGCGGCAGGGGACCAGTTCTTC. It yields the protein CASSYGAAGDQFF.

The gene calls are TRBV5-1 and TRBJ2-1, with TRBD1 as a possible D gene (5 bases). The end of the DNA is better explained by TRBJ2-7, so the J call may be wrong. The germline gives CDR1 SGHRS, CDR2 YFSETQ. This CDR3 region has 14 residues. The CDR3 loop reads CASRSDIQVYEQYF. Here the CDR3 DNA reads TGCGCCAGCAGATCGGACATCCAGGTCTACGAGCAGTACTTC.

The rearrangement joins TRBV10-3 to TRBJ2-5; unclear D gene. Germline V gene lookup returns CDR1 ENHRY and CDR2 SYGVKD. The CDR3 loop spans 14 amino acids. Trimming left V 2 bases short and J 5 bases short, with 12 bases between. The DNA for the CDR3 is TGTGCCATCAGTGAGAGTGGCCACGAGGAGACCCAGTACTTC. Translated, it gives CAISESGHEETQYF.

This chain links TRBV29-1 with TRBJ2-7; unclear D gene. Trimming stripped 3 bases from V and 0 bases from J, with 6 bases between. This CDR3 has 12 amino acids. Germline lookup yields CDR1 SQVTM and CDR2 ANQGSEA. The CDR3: CSVEYSSYEQYF. CDR3 nucleotide sequence: TGCAGCGTTGAGTACAGCTCCTACGAGCAGTACTTC.

The V and J genes are TRBV4-3 and TRBJ2-1; 14 bases are a match to TRBD2. The end of the DNA aligns better with TRBJ2-5, so the J call may be wrong. Looked up from germline, CDR1 is LGHNA and CDR2 is YSLEER. The CDR3 contains 18 residues. As DNA, the CDR3 is TGCGCCAGCAGCCAAGGGGACCGACTAGCGGGGGGGCTAGAGACCCAGTACTTC. This codes for CASSQGDRLAGGLETQYF.

The genes are TRBV2 and TRBJ2-3; TRBD1 might be the D (5 bases). CDR1 is SNHLY and CDR2 is FYNNEI in the germline V gene. Trimming took off 3 bases at V and 2 bases at J, with 15 bases between the two ends. The length of the CDR3 is 16 residues. CDR3 amino acids: CASSEMGRATTDTQYF. CDR3 sequence (DNA): TGTGCCAGCAGTGAGATGGGGCGCGCTACCACAGATACGCAGTATTTT.

The chain couples TRBV20-1 to TRBJ2-5; the D is unclear. This CDR3 has 13 amino acids. Between the trimmed V and J ends, which lost 0 bases and 5 bases, there was a span of 10 bases. CDR1 is DFQATT and CDR2 is SNEGSKA in the germline V gene (reference sequence). In DNA form, the CDR3 reads TGCAGTGCTAGAGATCTTCTCGGGGAGACCCAGTACTTC. Translation gives CSARDLLGETQYF.

The rearrangement links TRBV28 to TRBJ2-3, with a weak D call TRBD1 (6 bases). The length of the CDR3 is 14 residues. V was pared by 7 bases and J by 6 bases, with 17 bases between. The germline gives CDR1 MDHEN, CDR2 SYDVKM. The CDR3 nucleotides read TGTGCCAGCACCGAAGCCCGGACAGATGATACGCAGTATTTT. It yields the protein CASTEARTDDTQYF.

J is TRBJ2-4 and V is TRBV7-9; D unresolved. V was clipped by 7 bases and J by 9 bases, with 16 bases between them. Germline CDR1 is SEHNR and CDR2 is FQNEAQ (reference sequence). The CDR3 totals 13 residues. Written as DNA, the CDR3 is TGTGCCAGCACCACCGTCCCTGGTGGCATTCAGTACTTC. This sequence encodes CASTTVPGGIQYF.

CDR3 sequence (DNA): TGTGCCAGCTCGGAGCGAACCGAGCAGTACTTC. Translation: CASSERTEQYF. The rearrangement links TRBV7-8 to TRBJ2-7, with D hard to call. Germline CDR1 reads SGHVS; CDR2 reads FQNEAQ. The V and J ends lost 8 bases and 6 bases respectively, with 11 bases between them. The CDR3 runs 11 residues.

This chain uses TRBV4-3 with TRBJ2-5; 13 bases match TRBD2. The DNA end is more similar to TRBJ2-1, so the J call may be wrong. CDR1 and CDR2 from the germline V gene are LGHNA and YSLEER. The CDR3 covers 16 residues. CDR3 region: CASSQWTSGSRNEQFF. The CDR3 DNA reads TGCGCCAGCAGCCAATGGACTAGCGGGAGCCGCAATGAGCAGTTCTTC.

At least ten counts were recorded for this clonotype. The chain couples TRBV27 to TRBJ2-5; 12 bases match TRBD2. V was clipped by 6 bases and J by 4 bases; unmatched bases: 6. The CDR3 sequence is 15 residues long. Per germline, CDR1 MNHEY and CDR2 SMNVEV (reference sequence). In DNA, the CDR3 is TGTGCCAGCAGATCCGGACTAGCGGGGTTAGAGACCCAGTACTTC. Encoded protein: CASRSGLAGLETQYF.

The V gene is TRBV27, the J gene TRBJ2-7; tentative D call: TRBD1 (7 bases). V lost 5 bases and J lost 3, with 11 bases in between. The CDR3 is 13 amino acids. Germline values: CDR1 MNHEY, CDR2 SMNVEV (reference sequence). CDR3 in amino acids: CASSTGDSYEQYF. Here the CDR3 DNA reads TGTGCCAGCAGTACGGGGGACAGCTACGAGCAGTACTTC.